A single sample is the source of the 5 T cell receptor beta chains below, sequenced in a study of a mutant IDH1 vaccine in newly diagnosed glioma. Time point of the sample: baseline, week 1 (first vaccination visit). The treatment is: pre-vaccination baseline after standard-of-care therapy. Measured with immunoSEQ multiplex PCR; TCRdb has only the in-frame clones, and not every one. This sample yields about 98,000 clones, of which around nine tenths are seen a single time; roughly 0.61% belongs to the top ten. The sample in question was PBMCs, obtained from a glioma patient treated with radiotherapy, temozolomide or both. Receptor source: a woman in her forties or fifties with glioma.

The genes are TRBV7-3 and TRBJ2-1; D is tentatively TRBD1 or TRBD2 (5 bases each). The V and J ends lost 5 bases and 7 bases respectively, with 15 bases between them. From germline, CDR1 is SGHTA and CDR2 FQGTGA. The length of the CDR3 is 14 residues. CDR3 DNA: TGTGCCAGCAGCCGAGGGGCGGTGGGGAATGAGCAGTTCTTC. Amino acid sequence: CASSRGAVGNEQFF.

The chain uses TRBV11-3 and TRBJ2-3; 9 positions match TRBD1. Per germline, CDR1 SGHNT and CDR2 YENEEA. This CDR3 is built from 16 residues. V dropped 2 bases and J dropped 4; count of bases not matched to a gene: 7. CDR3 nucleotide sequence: TGTGCCAGCAGCTTAAGGGGCACAGGGGGCCCAGATACGCAGTATTTT. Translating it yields CASSLRGTGGPDTQYF.

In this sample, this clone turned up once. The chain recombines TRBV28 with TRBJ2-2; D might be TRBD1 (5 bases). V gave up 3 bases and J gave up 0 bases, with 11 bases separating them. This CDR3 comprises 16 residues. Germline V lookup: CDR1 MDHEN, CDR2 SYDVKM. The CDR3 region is CASSLQGFPNTGELFF. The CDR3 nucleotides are TGTGCCAGCAGTTTGCAGGGCTTTCCGAACACCGGGGAGCTGTTTTTT.

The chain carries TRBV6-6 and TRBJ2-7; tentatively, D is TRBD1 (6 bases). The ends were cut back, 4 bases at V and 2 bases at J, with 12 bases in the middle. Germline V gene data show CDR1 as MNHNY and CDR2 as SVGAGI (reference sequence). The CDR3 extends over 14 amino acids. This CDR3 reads CASSSRGNTYEQYF. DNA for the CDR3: TGTGCCAGCAGTTCCAGGGGTAACACCTACGAGCAGTACTTC.

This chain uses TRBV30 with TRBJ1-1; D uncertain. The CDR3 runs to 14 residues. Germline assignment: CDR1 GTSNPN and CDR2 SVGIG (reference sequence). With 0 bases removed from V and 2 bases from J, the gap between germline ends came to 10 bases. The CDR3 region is CAWSVDSGNTEAFF. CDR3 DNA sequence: TGTGCCTGGAGTGTCGATTCGGGAAACACTGAAGCTTTCTTT.